The 3 T cell receptor beta chains below come from one sample, sequenced in a study of cytomegalovirus exposure and HLA in healthy donors. PCR primers comprised 60 Vbeta and 13 Jbeta primers. Libraries were prepared by immunoSEQ multiplex PCR; TCRdb keeps only in-frame clonotypes and omits some of them. Of 200,000 or so clones listed, over 65% were seen once; the top ten hold roughly 0.1%. Sequencing used PBMCs. The receptors come from a boy between 2 and 15 years old in good health and CMV-seronegative.

This chain connects TRBV19 to TRBJ2-2, with 10 positions matching TRBD2. CDR1 is LNHDA and CDR2 is SQIVND in the germline V gene (reference sequence). This CDR3 contains 17 residues. J was trimmed by 4 bases and V by 6 bases; bases with no gene match: 11. The CDR3 nucleotides read TGTGCCAGTAGGGGCCTAGCGGGGGCCTTGGGCACCGGGGAGCTGTTTTTT. Translated, it gives CASRGLAGALGTGELFF.

The rearrangement joins TRBV6-5 to TRBJ1-2; no reliable D call. V lost 6 bases and J 4 bases, leaving 18 bases between the germline ends. This CDR3 contains 15 residues. The germline CDR1 and CDR2 sequences are MNHEY and SVGAGI. This CDR3 is CASSLNPPRVYGYTF. The DNA for the CDR3 is TGTGCCAGCAGCTTAAACCCCCCTCGCGTCTATGGCTACACCTTC.

This clone was detected once. CDR3 sequence (DNA): TGTGCCAGCAGCGAGGCTACGGTTGCTGGGTCGAACACTGAAGCTTTCTTT. Protein: CASSEATVAGSNTEAFF. This chain links TRBV27 with TRBJ1-1; no definite D call. Germline V lookup: CDR1 MNHEY, CDR2 SMNVEV (reference sequence). This CDR3 region has 17 residues. Trimming took off 6 bases at V and 1 base at J, with 21 bases between the two ends.